This T cell receptor beta chain emerged from a study of human T cells and chemical hapten exposure (dated by TCRdb to the early 2020s). Notes on the research overall: For sensitization, 2% DPC in acetone was applied to a 2 cm by 2 cm area of upper inner arm skin. Blood for TCR sequencing was provided by twenty-nine alopecia patients at one to four time points (pre-sensitization, 2, 6 and 24 weeks). Most of the patients in the cohort were female, and the cohort covered alopecia areata with under or over 50% scalp involvement, alopecia totalis and alopecia universalis. Patch testing was performed on the upper back with Finn chambers containing 0.01% DPC, and the patch tests were scored after 6 days according to International Contact Dermatitis Research Group standards. Patient blood was sampled pre-sensitization (week 0) and at 2, 6 and about 24 weeks after DPC sensitization. Weekly therapeutic DPC doses were additionally applied to the scalp of patients throughout the roughly 22-week study period. The study tracked peripheral blood TCR repertoire changes in vivo during primary and secondary sensitization to the hapten diphenylcyclopropenone (DPC) in alopecia patients. Libraries were combined into a pool for sequencing, and differences in TCR yield between samples came mainly from small differences in library volumes within the pool. What the work shows at the level of the full study, not this receptor alone: All patients had alopecia, a presumed autoimmune disease, so their immune response might differ from that of healthy individuals. After repeated subsampling, changes were observed in the strength of the expansion versus patch-test correlation and in the threshold at which the correlation became significant. Patch test score correlated positively with the number of PT1 expanded TCRs, reaching significance at thresholds 8, 16 and 32 but not at 4. Significantly more large CDR3 similarity clusters were formed by expanded TCRs than by pre-sensitization or healthy control sets, consistent with antigen-driven responses. DPC sensitization did not change how many TCRs were above 1 in 1000 frequency, and no evidence was found of alterations in global repertoire structure.

The meaning of the sample's time point label: patch test 1, 2 weeks after DPC sensitization. According to the study, the label for this sample's treatment or condition signals: therapeutic diphenylcyclopropenone sensitization with weekly scalp DPC. Blood at each patch-test visit was drawn before the patch test was applied. Patients were eligible if aged 18 to 70, diagnosed with alopecia and judged suitable for DPC therapy, and pregnant patients were excluded. Total RNA was extracted from unfractionated whole blood collected in Tempus Blood RNA tubes. The library was obtained by RACE. TCRdb records NextSeq 500 as the sequencer. Library preparation attached unique molecular identifiers to individual cDNA molecules for quantitative, reproducible TCR counting. Each blood RNA sample was used to sequence both TCR alpha and TCR beta chains. On the study's bioinformatics: Samples had a median of 95,638 TCRs, with a range from about 23,224 to 690,600. The Decombinator software suite was used to annotate V, J and CDR3 in the TCR reads. For the PS versus PT1 abundance plots, all samples were subsampled to the same number of TCRs (28,000). Expanded TCRs were defined as absent before sensitization and observed at least eight times at the 2-week time point. Using fastp trimming at Q25 and MiXCR clonotype assembly, TCRdb reanalyzed the public sequencing data and kept in-frame beta chains. Records with the same CDR3 protein are collapsed into one entry carrying the most frequent genes and DNA. The V and J calls here are based on TCRdb, not the publication. For this sample there are approximately 100,000 distinct CDR3 sequences; 9.5% to 11% appear just once. The ten largest clones represent under 4.5% of the sample.

The germline V gene (reference sequence) provides CDR1 LGHDT and CDR2 YNNKEL. For this chain, trimming is 2 bases at the V end and 4 bases at the J end, and the number of junction bases without a gene match is 10. Inclusive of the bounding cysteine and phenylalanine, the CDR3 is 17 residues long. The kept DNA is CDR3 alone, 51 bases in frame from the first base. A word on this clonotype: Its specific antigen is unknown. No qualities accompany the bases; no much larger clone lies one base away.

In this chain, TRBV3-1 is recombined with TRBJ2-3, with 9 bases aligning to TRBD2. The material sequenced was whole blood, taken in connection with sensitization to the hapten diphenylcyclopropenone (DPC). The receptor's source is a woman aged 40 to 50 with alopecia areata. Some clones in this sample may be carry-over from other donors' samples. The sequenced DNA: TGTGCCAGCAGCCAATCCCGGGGCGGGGGGGCCGCAGATACGCAGTATTTT. The encoded protein is CASSQSRGGGAADTQYF.